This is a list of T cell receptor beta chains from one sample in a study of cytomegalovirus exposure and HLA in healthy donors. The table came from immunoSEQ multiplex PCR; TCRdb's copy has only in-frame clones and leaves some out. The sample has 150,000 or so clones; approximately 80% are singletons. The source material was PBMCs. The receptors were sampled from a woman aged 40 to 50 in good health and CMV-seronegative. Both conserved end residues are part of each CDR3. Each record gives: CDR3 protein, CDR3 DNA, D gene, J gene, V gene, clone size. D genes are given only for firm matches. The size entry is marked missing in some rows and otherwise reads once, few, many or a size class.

CDR3: CASSLASQATNEKLFF
DNA: TGCGCCAGCAGCTTGGCCTCGCAGGCAACTAATGAAAAACTGTTTTTT
D: -
J: TRBJ1-4
V: TRBV5-1
size: -

CDR3: CASRPDRTFNTGELFF
DNA: TGTGCCAGCAGGCCCGACAGGACTTTCAACACCGGGGAGCTGTTTTTT
D: -
J: TRBJ2-2
V: TRBV7-9
size: -

CDR3: CASSLLGGSYEQYF
DNA: TGTGCCAGCAGTTTATTGGGGGGGAGCTACGAGCAGTACTTC
D: TRBD2
J: TRBJ2-7
V: TRBV27
size: -

CDR3: CASSQEVRERYEQYF
DNA: TGCGCCAGCAGCCAAGAGGTGCGGGAGAGGTACGAGCAGTACTTC
D: TRBD2
J: TRBJ2-7
V: TRBV4-3
size: -

CDR3: CASSLGGMGPRGYTF
DNA: TGCGCCAGCAGCTTGGGCGGGATGGGCCCTCGAGGCTACACCTTC
D: -
J: TRBJ1-2
V: TRBV5-1
size: -

CDR3: CASSQEVTGPSSYEQYF
DNA: TGCGCCAGCAGCCAAGAGGTGACAGGGCCCAGCTCCTACGAGCAGTACTTC
D: TRBD1
J: TRBJ2-7
V: TRBV4-1
size: once

CDR3: CASSLGLAVQDEQFF
DNA: TGTGCCAGCAGCTTAGGCCTAGCGGTCCAGGATGAGCAGTTCTTC
D: TRBD2
J: TRBJ2-1
V: TRBV7-8
size: -

CDR3: CASSARTGLSSRGGYTF
DNA: TGTGCCAGCAGCGCCAGGACAGGGTTAAGTTCGAGGGGCGGCTACACCTTC
D: TRBD1
J: TRBJ1-2
V: TRBV7-6
size: -

CDR3: CARSLVGLGGNEQFF
DNA: TGTGCCAGAAGCTTGGTGGGACTAGGAGGGAATGAGCAGTTCTTC
D: TRBD2
J: TRBJ2-1
V: TRBV5-3
size: -

CDR3: CASKSGYNEQFF
DNA: TGTGCCAGTAAATCAGGGTACAATGAGCAGTTCTTC
D: -
J: TRBJ2-1
V: TRBV19
size: -

CDR3: CASSLGREGNQPQHF
DNA: TGTGCCAGCAGCTTAGGACGGGAGGGCAATCAGCCCCAGCATTTT
D: -
J: TRBJ1-5
V: TRBV11-1
size: -

CDR3: CASSEDRGTNQPQHF
DNA: TGTGCCAGCAGTGAAGACAGGGGGACAAATCAGCCCCAGCATTTT
D: TRBD1
J: TRBJ1-5
V: TRBV6-1
size: -

CDR3: CASSIALGFDQPQHF
DNA: TGTGCCAGTAGTATAGCCCTAGGCTTCGATCAGCCCCAGCATTTT
D: -
J: TRBJ1-5
V: TRBV19
size: -

CDR3: CASSLGGSGTDTQYF
DNA: TGTGCCAGCAGCTTAGGCGGGAGTGGCACAGATACGCAGTATTTT
D: TRBD2
J: TRBJ2-3
V: TRBV7-8
size: -

CDR3: CASSMEGFNSPLHF
DNA: TGTGCCAGTAGTATGGAGGGTTTTAATTCACCCCTCCACTTT
D: -
J: TRBJ1-6
V: TRBV19
size: few

CDR3: CASSHGTHKNTEAFF
DNA: TGCGCCAGCAGCCACGGGACACACAAGAACACTGAAGCTTTCTTT
D: -
J: TRBJ1-1
V: TRBV4-3
size: once

CDR3: CASSFRAGSPLHF
DNA: TGTGCCAGCAGCTTCAGAGCAGGTTCACCCCTCCACTTT
D: -
J: TRBJ1-6
V: TRBV11-2
size: -

CDR3: CASRRTGGPQHF
DNA: TGTGCCAGCAGACGGACAGGGGGCCCCCAGCATTTT
D: TRBD1
J: TRBJ1-5
V: TRBV6-1
size: -

CDR3: CASSLAAGSFNQPQHF
DNA: TGTGCCAGCAGCTTAGCGGCGGGTTCGTTCAATCAGCCCCAGCATTTT
D: -
J: TRBJ1-5
V: TRBV7-2
size: -

CDR3: CASSFLAESYNEQFF
DNA: TGTGCCAGCAGCTTCCTAGCGGAGTCCTACAATGAGCAGTTCTTC
D: TRBD2
J: TRBJ2-1
V: TRBV5-5
size: -

CDR3: CASSPPRGGNTIYF
DNA: TGCGCCAGCAGTCCTCCCCGGGGAGGAAACACCATATATTTT
D: -
J: TRBJ1-3
V: TRBV23-1
size: -

CDR3: CASSAPGGETQYF
DNA: TGTGCCAGCAGCGCACCGGGAGGAGAGACCCAGTACTTC
D: TRBD2
J: TRBJ2-5
V: TRBV9
size: once

CDR3: CASSHRVAAGQPQHF
DNA: TGTGCCAGCAGCCACCGCGTAGCGGCGGGGCAGCCCCAGCATTTT
D: -
J: TRBJ1-5
V: TRBV7-2
size: -

CDR3: CASSILGAANTEAFF
DNA: TGTGCCAGTAGTATACTCGGAGCTGCGAACACTGAAGCTTTCTTT
D: -
J: TRBJ1-1
V: TRBV19
size: few

CDR3: CASRGTGQNTGELFF
DNA: TGTGCCAGCCGGGGGACAGGACAGAACACCGGGGAGCTGTTTTTT
D: TRBD1
J: TRBJ2-2
V: TRBV6-6
size: -

CDR3: CASSEGVLSTDTQYF
DNA: TGTGCCAGCAGTGAAGGAGTTCTTAGCACAGATACGCAGTATTTT
D: -
J: TRBJ2-3
V: TRBV6-1
size: -

CDR3: CASSEGQAYGYTF
DNA: TGTGCCAGCAGTGAAGGACAGGCCTATGGCTACACCTTC
D: TRBD1
J: TRBJ1-2
V: TRBV9
size: -

CDR3: CASSQGTTQETQYF
DNA: TGTGCCAGCAGCCAGGGTACTACCCAAGAGACCCAGTACTTC
D: -
J: TRBJ2-5
V: TRBV4-2
size: -

CDR3: CASSFVTGTGGEKLFF
DNA: TGTGCCAGCAGCTTCGTTACAGGGACGGGAGGGGAAAAACTGTTTTTT
D: -
J: TRBJ1-4
V: TRBV7-9
size: -

CDR3: CASSTGSYNSPLHF
DNA: TGTGCCAGCAGTACGGGTTCCTATAATTCACCCCTCCACTTT
D: -
J: TRBJ1-6
V: TRBV6-1
size: -

CDR3: CASSKCGRSKIQPQHF
DNA: TGTGCCAGCAGCAAATGTGGCCGCTCGAAGATACAGCCCCAGCATTTT
D: -
J: TRBJ1-5
V: TRBV21-1
size: -

CDR3: CASSLGLAGGDEQFF
DNA: TGTGCCAGCAGCCTTGGACTAGCGGGAGGGGATGAGCAGTTCTTC
D: TRBD2
J: TRBJ2-1
V: TRBV4-2
size: -

CDR3: CAISASGITDTQYF
DNA: TGTGCCATCAGTGCTAGCGGGATCACAGATACGCAGTATTTT
D: TRBD2
J: TRBJ2-3
V: TRBV10-3
size: once

CDR3: CASSLTGANTEAFF
DNA: TGTGCCAGCAGCCTAACAGGGGCTAACACTGAAGCTTTCTTT
D: TRBD1
J: TRBJ1-1
V: TRBV7-3
size: -

CDR3: CASSLVSVSEQFF
DNA: TGTGCCAGCAGCTTAGTTTCCGTATCTGAGCAGTTCTTC
D: -
J: TRBJ2-1
V: TRBV11-2
size: -

CDR3: CSAQHGGRTGELFF
DNA: TGCAGCGCTCAACATGGCGGGCGAACCGGGGAGCTGTTTTTT
D: -
J: TRBJ2-2
V: TRBV29-1
size: -

CDR3: CASCHRGQGTGELFF
DNA: TGTGCCAGCTGCCATCGAGGACAGGGAACCGGGGAGCTGTTTTTT
D: TRBD1
J: TRBJ2-2
V: TRBV6-1
size: -

CDR3: CASSFQRGMQETQYF
DNA: TGTGCCAGCAGCTTTCAGCGGGGGATGCAAGAGACCCAGTACTTC
D: TRBD2
J: TRBJ2-5
V: TRBV13
size: -

CDR3: CASSTTAYEQYF
DNA: TGTGCCAGCAGTACGACAGCTTACGAGCAGTACTTC
D: -
J: TRBJ2-7
V: TRBV7-9
size: -

CDR3: CASTLAGGHGEQFF
DNA: TGTGCCAGCACTTTAGCGGGGGGGCATGGTGAGCAGTTCTTC
D: TRBD2
J: TRBJ2-1
V: TRBV2
size: once

CDR3: CASSKTGLGWPQHF
DNA: TGTGCCAGTAGTAAAACAGGCCTAGGATGGCCCCAGCATTTT
D: -
J: TRBJ1-5
V: TRBV19
size: -

CDR3: CASSQGRRGGADTQYF
DNA: TGTGCCAGCAGCCAAGGACGACGGGGGGGCGCAGATACGCAGTATTTT
D: TRBD2
J: TRBJ2-3
V: TRBV4-2
size: few

CDR3: CASSMGLAGKYNEQFF
DNA: TGTGCCAGTAGTATGGGACTAGCGGGAAAATACAATGAGCAGTTCTTC
D: TRBD2
J: TRBJ2-1
V: TRBV19
size: -

CDR3: CASSNTSGRAWAGNEQFF
DNA: TGTGCCAGCAGCAACACTAGCGGGAGGGCTTGGGCTGGCAATGAGCAGTTCTTC
D: -
J: TRBJ2-1
V: TRBV21-1
size: -

CDR3: CAWSYQDNTEAFF
DNA: TGTGCCTGGAGTTATCAGGATAACACTGAAGCTTTCTTT
D: -
J: TRBJ1-1
V: TRBV30
size: -

CDR3: CASSVAGGLYNEQFF
DNA: TGTGCCAGCAGCGTAGCAGGGGGCCTCTACAATGAGCAGTTCTTC
D: TRBD1
J: TRBJ2-1
V: TRBV9
size: -